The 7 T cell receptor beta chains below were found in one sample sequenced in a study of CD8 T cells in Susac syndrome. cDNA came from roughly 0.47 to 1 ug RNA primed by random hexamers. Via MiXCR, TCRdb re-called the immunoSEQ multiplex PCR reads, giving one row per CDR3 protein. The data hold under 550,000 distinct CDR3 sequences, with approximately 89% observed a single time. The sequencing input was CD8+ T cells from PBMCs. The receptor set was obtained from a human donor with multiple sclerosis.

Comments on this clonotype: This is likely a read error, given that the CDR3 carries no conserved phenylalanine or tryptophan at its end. The DNA of the CDR3 is TGCGCCAGCAAGGACAGTCTAACCGGGGCCTCGAACACTGAAGCTTTCCTT. Residues: CASKDSLTGASNTEAFL. The chain combines TRBV5-1 with TRBJ1-1; perhaps TRBD1 as D (6 bases). Germline V gene lookup returns CDR1 SGHRS and CDR2 YFSETQ. This CDR3 region has 17 residues. Trimming pared 6 bases from V and 1 base from J, leaving 22 bases between.

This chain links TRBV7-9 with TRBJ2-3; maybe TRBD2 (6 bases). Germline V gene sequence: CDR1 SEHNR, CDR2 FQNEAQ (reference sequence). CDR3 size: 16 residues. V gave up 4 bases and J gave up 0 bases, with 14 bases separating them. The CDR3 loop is CASSSPGTSSTDTQYF. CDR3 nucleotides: TGTGCCAGCAGCTCCCCTGGGACTTCTAGCACAGATACGCAGTATTTT.

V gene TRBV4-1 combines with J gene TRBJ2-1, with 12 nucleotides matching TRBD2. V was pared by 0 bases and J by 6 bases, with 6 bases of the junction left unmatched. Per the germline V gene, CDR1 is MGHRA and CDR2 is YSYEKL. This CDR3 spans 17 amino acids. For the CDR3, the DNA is TGCGCCAGCAGCCAAGAAATTGGACTAGCGGGGTCCAATGAGCAGTTCTTC. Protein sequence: CASSQEIGLAGSNEQFF.

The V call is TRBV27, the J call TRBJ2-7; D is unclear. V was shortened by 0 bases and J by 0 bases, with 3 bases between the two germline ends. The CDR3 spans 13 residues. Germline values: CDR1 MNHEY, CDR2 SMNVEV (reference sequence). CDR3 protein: CASSLSFSYEQYF. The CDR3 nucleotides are TGTGCCAGCAGTTTATCTTTCTCCTACGAGCAGTACTTC.

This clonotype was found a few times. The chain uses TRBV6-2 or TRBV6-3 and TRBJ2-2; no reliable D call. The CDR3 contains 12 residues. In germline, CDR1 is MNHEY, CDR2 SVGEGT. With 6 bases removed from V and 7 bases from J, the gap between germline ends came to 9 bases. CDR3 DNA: TGTGCCAGCAGCCCGTCCGTCGGGGAGCTGTTTTTT. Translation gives CASSPSVGELFF.

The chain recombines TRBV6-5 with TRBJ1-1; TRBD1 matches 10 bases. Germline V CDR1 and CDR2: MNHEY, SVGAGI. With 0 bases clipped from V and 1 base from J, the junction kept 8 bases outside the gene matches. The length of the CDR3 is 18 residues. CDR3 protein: CASSYSRDRGSWNTEAFF. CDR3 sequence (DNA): TGTGCCAGCAGTTACTCGAGGGACAGGGGATCGTGGAACACTGAAGCTTTCTTT.

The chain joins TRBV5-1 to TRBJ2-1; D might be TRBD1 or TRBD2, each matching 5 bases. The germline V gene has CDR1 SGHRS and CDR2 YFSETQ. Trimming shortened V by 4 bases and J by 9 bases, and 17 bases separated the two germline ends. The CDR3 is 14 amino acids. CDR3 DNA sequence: TGCGCCAGCAGCCATGACGGGGCTTGGGGTGAGCAGTTCTTC. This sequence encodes CASSHDGAWGEQFF.